These 12 T cell receptor beta chains were sequenced from one sample in a study of T cells in Graves' hyperthyroidism and ophthalmopathy. Using RNA transcripts as the source, TCR beta CDR3 regions were amplified. Researchers ran a first-round RT-PCR on the TCR CDR3 using the HTBI primer set. TCRdb re-called the multiplex PCR reads through MiXCR, storing one row per CDR3 protein. The sample contains 300,000 to 350,000 distinct CDR3 sequences, roughly 15% of which appear only once. Input material: blood. The receptor set was obtained from a man aged 25 to 45 with Graves' hyperthyroidism.

This clonotype was seen a few times. The gene calls are TRBV20-1 and TRBJ1-5, with 8 nucleotides matching TRBD1. CDR3 length: 12 residues. Germline V lookup: CDR1 DFQATT, CDR2 SNEGSKA (reference sequence). The CDR3 DNA is TGCTTCTCGGACAGGGTCAATCAGCCCCAGCATTTT. Residues: CFSDRVNQPQHF.

This clonotype has ten or more counts. The V call is TRBV2, the J call TRBJ2-7; TRBD2 aligns across 11 bases. V shed 5 bases and J 1 base; nucleotides not matched to a gene: 4. The CDR3 is 15 amino acids. CDR1 is SNHLY, CDR2 FYNNEI, per germline. DNA for the CDR3: TGTGCCAGCAGTACCCCTAGCGGGAGGTCCTACGAGCAGTACTTC. This translates into CASSTPSGRSYEQYF. The full variable domain, completed using reference TRBV2 and TRBJ2-7, is EPEVTQTPSHQVTQMGQEVILRCVPISNHLYFYWYRQILGQKVEFLVSFYNNEISEKSEIFDDQFSVERPDGSNFTLKIRSTKLEDSAMYFCASSTPSGRSYEQYFGPGTRLTVT.

V usage is TRBV5-1 and J usage is TRBJ1-4, with D tentatively TRBD1 (6 bases). In germline, CDR1 is SGHRS, CDR2 YFSETQ. V lost 0 bases and J lost 3, with 12 bases in between. This CDR3 contains 16 residues. This CDR3 is CASSLGVRTANEKLFF. DNA of the CDR3: TGCGCCAGCAGCTTGGGAGTTAGGACAGCTAATGAAAAACTGTTTTTT.

The sample holds a few counts of this clonotype. The chain links TRBV19 to TRBJ2-1, with D unclear. Germline V CDR1 and CDR2: LNHDA, SQIVND (reference sequence). The CDR3 covers 15 residues. Trimming cost V 3 bases and J 1 base, with 10 bases left between them. The CDR3 DNA sequence: TGTGCCAGTAGTATCCCCCCTCGGTCCTACAATGAGCAGTTCTTC. This sequence encodes CASSIPPRSYNEQFF.

The J gene is TRBJ2-1, the V gene TRBV24-1, with 7 bases aligning to TRBD1. This CDR3 comprises 16 residues. J gave up 2 bases and V 3 bases, and 6 bases lay outside the gene matches. Germline CDR1 KGHDR, CDR2 SFDVKD. CDR3 amino acids: CATSDRNRGAYNEQFF. The CDR3 nucleotides read TGTGCCACCAGTGATCGGAACAGGGGTGCCTACAATGAGCAGTTCTTC.

V is TRBV29-1 and J is TRBJ2-3; D possibly corresponds to TRBD1 (6 bases). The CDR3 totals 13 residues. The germline gives CDR1 SQVTM, CDR2 ANQGSEA. The V and J ends lost 5 bases and 3 bases respectively, with 12 bases between them. CDR3 amino acids: CSVWSTGTDTQYF. The CDR3 DNA follows: TGCAGCGTTTGGAGCACAGGGACAGATACGCAGTATTTT.

This clonotype was observed at least ten times. V gene TRBV6-1 combines with J gene TRBJ2-7, with 13 bases that match TRBD2. Germline V gene lookup returns CDR1 MNHNS and CDR2 SASEGT. The CDR3 extends over 14 amino acids. The ends lost 7 bases at V and 4 bases at J; junction bases unmatched: 4. Here the CDR3 DNA reads TGTGCCAGCACCTTGACTAGCGGGAGGTACGAGCAGTACTTC. Translation: CASTLTSGRYEQYF.

This clonotype was counted many times. The gene calls are TRBV7-3 and TRBJ2-1; D gene ambiguous. This CDR3 has 13 amino acids. Looked up from germline, CDR1 is SGHTA and CDR2 is FQGTGA. The V gene lost 5 bases and the J gene lost 5 bases, with 10 bases spanning the gap. The CDR3 is CASSLTRDNEQFF. The CDR3 nucleotides read TGTGCCAGCAGCCTGACCCGGGACAATGAGCAGTTCTTC. Full variable domain (missing parts from reference TRBV7-3 and TRBJ2-1): GAGVSQTPSNKVTEKGKYVELRCDPISGHTALYWYRQSLGQGPEFLIYFQGTGAADDSGLPNDRFFAVRPEGSVSTLKIQRTERGDSAVYLCASSLTRDNEQFFGPGTRLTVL.

The chain combines TRBV25-1 with TRBJ2-5; 7 positions match TRBD2. Germline CDR1 is MGHDK and CDR2 is SYGVNS. The CDR3 totals 13 residues. With V trimmed by 2 bases and J by 5 bases, 2 bases remained unmatched. The CDR3 DNA follows: TGTGCCAGCAGTGAAGGGGGGGAGGAGACCCAGTACTTC. This gives the protein CASSEGGEETQYF. Together with reference TRBV25-1 and TRBJ2-5, the CDR3 gives the full variable domain: EADIYQTPRYLVIGTGKKITLECSQTMGHDKMYWYQQDPGMELHLIHYSYGVNSTEKGDLSSESTVSRIRTEHFPLTLESARPSHTSQYLCASSEGGEETQYFGPGTRLLVL.

The chain carries TRBV5-1 and TRBJ1-1; D remains unclear. V lost 0 bases, J lost 1 base, and 7 bases lay in between. Germline CDR1 is SGHRS and CDR2 is YFSETQ. CDR3 length: 14 residues. The CDR3 is CASSLVSRNTEAFF. CDR3 DNA: TGCGCCAGCAGCTTGGTTAGCAGGAACACTGAAGCTTTCTTT.

This clonotype was observed a handful of times. The chain uses TRBV30 and TRBJ1-2, with D unclear. The V end lost 2 bases, the J end lost 2 bases, and 9 bases lay between the germline ends. CDR3 length: 13 residues. Germline assignment: CDR1 GTSNPN and CDR2 SVGIG (reference sequence). The CDR3 loop reads CAWSTAVNYGYTF. The CDR3 region has the DNA TGTGCCTGGAGTACAGCCGTGAACTATGGCTACACCTTC.

This clonotype was detected ten times or more. The chain couples TRBV12-3 or TRBV12-4 to TRBJ2-7; D is possibly TRBD2 (6 bases). Deletions cut 7 bases from V and 0 bases from J, with 13 bases between. This CDR3 has 14 residues. DNA of the CDR3: TGTGCCAGCACCTCGGGAGAAAGCTCCTACGAGCAGTACTTC. As protein: CASTSGESSYEQYF.